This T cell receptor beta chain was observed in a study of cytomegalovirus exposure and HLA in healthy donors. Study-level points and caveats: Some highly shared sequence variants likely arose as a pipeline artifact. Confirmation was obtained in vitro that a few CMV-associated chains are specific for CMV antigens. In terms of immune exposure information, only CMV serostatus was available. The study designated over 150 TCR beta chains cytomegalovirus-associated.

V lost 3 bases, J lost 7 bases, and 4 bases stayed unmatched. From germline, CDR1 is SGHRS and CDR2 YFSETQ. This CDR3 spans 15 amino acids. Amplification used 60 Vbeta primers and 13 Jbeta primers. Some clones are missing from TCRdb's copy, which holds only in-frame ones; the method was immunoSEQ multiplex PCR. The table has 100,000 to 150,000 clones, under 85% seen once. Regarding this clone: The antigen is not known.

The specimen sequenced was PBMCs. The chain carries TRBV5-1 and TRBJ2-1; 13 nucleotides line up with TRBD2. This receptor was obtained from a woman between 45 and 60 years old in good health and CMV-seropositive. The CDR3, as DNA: TGCGCCAGCAGCTGGACTAGCGGGGGTGGGAATGAGCAGTTCTTC. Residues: CASSWTSGGGNEQFF.